The 24 T cell receptor beta chains presented below share a single source sample, sequenced in a study of T cell responses to AZD1222 COVID-19 vaccine. Repertoires were generated with immunoSEQ multiplex PCR, while TCRdb's copy carries only in-frame clones and drops some. The top ten clones hold roughly 12% of a sample with 130,000 or so clones, about 86% of them seen once. The specimen comprised peripheral blood, sampled on day 0 of AZD1222 vaccination. The receptors shown here come from an adult in good health.

This chain links TRBV5-5 with TRBJ1-3; weak D call: TRBD1 (6 bases). The CDR3 runs to 16 residues. Germline assignment: CDR1 SGHKS and CDR2 YYEKEE (reference sequence). Trimming removed 5 bases at V and 0 bases at J, with 15 bases between. Written as DNA, the CDR3 is TGTGCCAGCAGTTTTTGGGGGCAGAGCTCTGGAAACACCATATATTTT. Protein: CASSFWGQSSGNTIYF.

The chain uses TRBV5-6 and TRBJ2-2; D may correspond to TRBD1 or TRBD2 (5 bases each). The CDR3 extends over 16 amino acids. CDR1 SGHDT and CDR2 YYEEEE come from the germline V gene. Trimming removed 6 bases from V and 4 bases from J, with 19 bases in between. DNA of the CDR3: TGTGCCAGCAACCTGGGAGCAGGGCCGGGCACCGGGGAGCTGTTTTTT. It yields the protein CASNLGAGPGTGELFF. Based on the CDR3 plus reference TRBV5-6 and TRBJ2-2, the full variable domain is DAGVTQSPTHLIKTRGQQVTLRCSPKSGHDTVSWYQQALGQGPQFIFQYYEEEERQRGNFPDRFSGHQFPNYSSELNVNALLLGDSALYLCASNLGAGPGTGELFFGEGSRLTVL.

This chain uses TRBV4-2 with TRBJ2-7, with 10 bases identical to TRBD1. Germline loops: CDR1 LGHNA, CDR2 YNFKEQ. V gave up 4 bases and J gave up 4 bases; unmatched junction bases: 4. The CDR3 loop spans 14 amino acids. The CDR3: CASSPGQGNYEQYF. CDR3 nucleotides: TGTGCCAGCAGCCCGGGACAGGGGAATTACGAGCAGTACTTC.

V and J are TRBV6-5 and TRBJ1-6; 8 positions match TRBD1. Per the germline V gene, CDR1 is MNHEY and CDR2 is SVGAGI. The CDR3 has 13 residues. The V segment lost 8 bases and the J segment 6 bases; nucleotides outside the gene matches: 3. In DNA, the CDR3 is TGTGCCAGCTACGACAGGGGTAATTCACCCCTCCACTTT. It translates to CASYDRGNSPLHF.

The CDR3 nucleotides read TGTGCCAGCAGCTTAAGTCAGGGGGCGAATTCACCCCTCCACTTT. This translates into CASSLSQGANSPLHF. The chain uses TRBV11-1 and TRBJ1-6; 8 bases fit TRBD1. From germline, CDR1 is SGHAT and CDR2 FQDESV (reference sequence). The CDR3 consists of 15 residues. The ends lost 2 bases at V and 7 bases at J; junction bases unmatched: 4.

The chain links TRBV4-1 to TRBJ1-2; 7 bases are shared with TRBD1. CDR1 is MGHRA, CDR2 YSYEKL, per germline. The CDR3 is 16 residues long. The trim removed 0 bases at V and 4 bases at J, leaving 8 bases unmatched. The CDR3 bases are TGCGCCAGCAGCCAAGATCAGGCCAGGGGGGTCTATGGCTACACCTTC. It encodes CASSQDQARGVYGYTF.

The chain couples TRBV27 to TRBJ2-3; D is unclear. V gave up 0 bases and J gave up 0 bases, with 4 bases separating them. CDR1 and CDR2 (germline): MNHEY, SMNVEV (reference sequence). The CDR3 is made up of 14 amino acids. In DNA form, the CDR3 reads TGTGCCAGCAGTTTATCGGACAGCACAGATACGCAGTATTTT. It translates to CASSLSDSTDTQYF.

The chain employs TRBV5-1 and TRBJ1-4; TRBD1 agrees at 9 bases. V was clipped by 4 bases and J by 5 bases; unmatched bases: 6. Germline V gene data show CDR1 as SGHRS and CDR2 as YFSETQ. CDR3 length equals 15 residues. CDR3 in DNA: TGCGCCAGCAGCGCACAGACAGGGGGGAATGAAAAACTGTTTTTT. Amino acids: CASSAQTGGNEKLFF.

The CDR3 protein is CASSPRHTNEKLFF. In DNA, the CDR3 is TGTGCCAGCTCACCACGGCACACTAATGAAAAACTGTTTTTT. This chain links TRBV18 with TRBJ1-4; no clear D gene. This CDR3 is 14 amino acids long. CDR1 is KGHSH and CDR2 is LQKENI in the germline V gene. Deletions cut 1 base from V and 2 bases from J, with 5 bases between.

In regard to this clone: At one end, the junction sequence differs from germline, possibly due to a read error. The chain is built from TRBV6-6 and TRBJ2-5, with a tentative D call TRBD1 (5 bases). The germline CDR1 and CDR2 sequences are MNHNY and SVGAGI (reference sequence). This CDR3 contains 15 residues. CDR3 residues: CASSQDGQRTTYFNF. DNA of the CDR3: TGTGCCAGCAGTCAAGACGGACAACGAACTACCTACTTTAACTTC.

The gene calls are TRBV18 and TRBJ2-7; 8 nucleotides line up with TRBD1. The length of the CDR3 is 15 residues. After removal of 2 bases from V and 3 bases from J, the junction contained 6 bases not matched to a gene. Germline loops: CDR1 KGHSH, CDR2 LQKENI. The DNA of the CDR3 is TGTGCCAGCTCACCAGCAGGGGGCTTCGACTACGAGCAGTACTTC. Its protein is CASSPAGGFDYEQYF.

The rearrangement links TRBV19 to TRBJ1-3; D not resolved. Trimming removed 3 bases at V and 0 bases at J, with 9 bases between. The length of the CDR3 is 15 residues. CDR1 LNHDA and CDR2 SQIVND come from the germline V gene (reference sequence). As DNA, the CDR3 is TGTGCCAGTAGTATGAAAGCGGACTCTGGAAACACCATATATTTT. It encodes CASSMKADSGNTIYF.

The chain recombines TRBV10-1 with TRBJ2-1; D could derive from TRBD1 or TRBD2 (5 bases each). The CDR3 is 14 amino acids. The V gene lost 5 bases and the J gene lost 4 bases, with 12 bases spanning the gap. CDR1 WNHNN and CDR2 SYGVQD come from the germline V gene (reference sequence). The CDR3 loop reads CASSSGRLYNEQFF. The CDR3 nucleotides read TGCGCCAGCAGTTCGGGACGGTTATACAATGAGCAGTTCTTC.

This clone was observed a handful of times. The same CDR3 can be traced to other DNA sequences in this sample. This chain links TRBV5-1 with TRBJ2-5, with 10 positions matching TRBD2. J was trimmed by 5 bases and V by 1 base; bases with no gene match: 5. Germline CDR1 SGHRS, CDR2 YFSETQ. This CDR3 has 15 residues. As DNA, the CDR3 is TGCGCCAGCAGCTTGACTAGCGGGGAGGGGGAGACCCAGTACTTC. Its protein product is CASSLTSGEGETQYF.

This chain links TRBV6-1 with TRBJ2-5; D is unclear. The V and J ends lost 3 bases and 1 base respectively, with 9 bases between them. This CDR3 is built from 14 residues. Germline CDR1 and CDR2: MNHNS and SASEGT. This chain's CDR3 is CASSDGGRQETQYF. CDR3 DNA: TGTGCCAGCAGTGACGGCGGCCGCCAAGAGACCCAGTACTTC.

The V gene is TRBV2, the J gene TRBJ1-2; D call uncertain. The CDR3 sequence is 13 residues long. Germline V lookup: CDR1 SNHLY, CDR2 FYNNEI. Trimming removed 7 bases from V and 8 bases from J, with 17 bases in between. CDR3 nucleotides: TGTGCCAGCAAGGGTTATGGGGTCGCAGGCTACACCTTC. Translated: CASKGYGVAGYTF.

The chain has TRBV28 and TRBJ1-2; 7 nucleotides line up with TRBD1. The CDR3 consists of 14 residues. Germline V gene data show CDR1 as MDHEN and CDR2 as SYDVKM. The V and J ends lost 6 bases and 6 bases, in that order; junction bases with no gene match: 10. The CDR3 DNA reads TGTGCCAGCAGATACCCGACAGGGTTAGATGGCTACACCTTC. It encodes CASRYPTGLDGYTF.

The chain employs TRBV15 and TRBJ1-5, with D maybe TRBD1 (6 bases). Trimming took off 0 bases at V and 2 bases at J, with 11 bases between the two ends. This CDR3 comprises 16 residues. The germline V gene has CDR1 LNHNV and CDR2 YYDKDF (reference sequence). CDR3 sequence (DNA): TGTGCCACCAGCAGAGACAGGGGATCGGGCAATCAGCCCCAGCATTTT. As protein: CATSRDRGSGNQPQHF.

The genes are TRBV24-1 and TRBJ2-3; D is unresolved. Germline-derived CDR1 and CDR2 are KGHDR and SFDVKD. Trimming took off 3 bases at V and 0 bases at J, with 12 bases between the two ends. This CDR3 comprises 16 residues. CDR3 nucleotides: TGTGCCACCAGTGATACAGTCGAACCTAGCACAGATACGCAGTATTTT. Amino acid sequence: CATSDTVEPSTDTQYF.

V is TRBV19 and J is TRBJ1-5; 8 bases match TRBD1. V shed 7 bases and J 3 bases; nucleotides not matched to a gene: 11. The CDR3 extends over 16 amino acids. Germline CDR1 and CDR2: LNHDA and SQIVND (reference sequence). The CDR3 coding sequence is TGTGCCAGTACCCCAGGGACAGGTTTCCTCAATCAGCCCCAGCATTTT. The encoded protein is CASTPGTGFLNQPQHF.

The chain is built from TRBV5-5 and TRBJ2-1; 11 bases fit TRBD2. J lost 5 bases, V lost 5 bases, and 6 bases had no gene match. Germline V CDR1 and CDR2: SGHKS, YYEKEE (reference sequence). The CDR3 extends over 15 amino acids. CDR3 amino acids: CASRPSGGTNNEQFF. As DNA, the CDR3 is TGTGCCAGCAGACCTAGCGGGGGGACGAACAATGAGCAGTTCTTC.

This chain uses TRBV5-1 with TRBJ1-3; no reliable D call. This CDR3 region has 14 residues. Between the trimmed V and J ends, which lost 5 bases and 0 bases, there was a span of 9 bases. Germline assignment: CDR1 SGHRS and CDR2 YFSETQ. This chain's CDR3 is CASSLSFSGNTIYF. CDR3 bases: TGCGCCAGCAGTCTCAGTTTCTCTGGAAACACCATATATTTT.

CDR3 in amino acids: CASRSDRGNTEAFF. CDR3 in DNA: TGTGCCAGCAGGTCCGACAGGGGAAACACTGAAGCTTTCTTT. This chain joins TRBV11-1 and TRBJ1-1; TRBD1 agrees at 8 bases. V dropped 6 bases and J dropped 2; count of bases not matched to a gene: 5. The CDR3 is made up of 14 amino acids. Looked up from germline, CDR1 is SGHAT and CDR2 is FQDESV (reference sequence).

The genes are TRBV9 and TRBJ2-5; 11 positions agree with TRBD1. Germline CDR1 reads SGDLS; CDR2 reads YYNGEE. The CDR3 loop spans 15 amino acids. The trim removed 0 bases at V and 5 bases at J, leaving 3 bases unmatched. CDR3 nucleotides: TGTGCCAGCAGCGTAGTGGGACAGGGGGAGGAGACCCAGTACTTC. This gives the protein CASSVVGQGEETQYF.